This T cell receptor beta chain was found in a study of blood T cell repertoires in COVID-19. Whole-study context: The cDNA or gDNA used as material had been derived from T cells, B-cell-depleted T cells, or PBMCs.

Germline CDR1 and CDR2: MDHEN and SYDVKM. After removal of 6 bases from V and 2 bases from J, the junction contained 4 bases not matched to a gene. The CDR3 contains 14 residues. In its sample, this clone was seen a few times. Everyone who took part was roughly 18 to 89 years old, and they came from 24 US areas. Authors' data handling: Amplification with reference gene primers provided the estimates of nucleated cell counts. Profiling relied on immunoSEQ multiplex PCR, and the TCRdb table lists in-frame clones only, not all of them. V, J and clone size derive from that table, while D and trimming were established from the DNA sequence. Of about 250,000 clones listed, roughly four fifths are singletons.

The chain is built from TRBV28 and TRBJ1-5; 7 nucleotides align to TRBD1. This sequence originates from a man aged 50 to 59 who had recovered from COVID-19. Source material: PBMCs or T cells enriched from blood (not recorded which). The DNA of the CDR3 is TGTGCCAGCAGCCCGACAGGGCGCAATCAGCCCCAGCATTTT. Translated: CASSPTGRNQPQHF.